This passage covers 5 T cell receptor beta chains from one sample sequenced in a study of blood T cell repertoires in COVID-19. Using immunoSEQ multiplex PCR, the repertoire was profiled, and TCRdb retains in-frame clones only, with some absent. The table records approximately 390,000 clones, over 75% of them present only once. The sequencing sample was made of peripheral blood. The receptor source for this set is a woman aged 55-70 years with COVID-19, enrolled during active disease.

V and J are TRBV7-9 and TRBJ2-6; D not resolved. The CDR3 runs 14 residues. V was pared by 3 bases and J by 3 bases, with 6 bases between. Germline assignment: CDR1 SEHNR and CDR2 FQNEAQ (reference sequence). CDR3 nucleotides: TGTGCCAGCAGCTTCGAGGTTGGGGCCAACGTCCTGACTTTC. This translates into CASSFEVGANVLTF.

A few counts support this clone. The chain uses TRBV5-1 and TRBJ2-2; 8 bases are a match to TRBD1. CDR3 length: 16 amino acids. The germline V gene has CDR1 SGHRS and CDR2 YFSETQ. With V trimmed by 1 base and J by 6 bases, 8 bases remained unmatched. DNA of the CDR3: TGCGCCAGCAGCTTGCCCTTGACAGGGGACGCCGGGGAGCTGTTTTTT. Amino acid sequence: CASSLPLTGDAGELFF.

The J gene is TRBJ2-3, the V gene TRBV18; maybe TRBD1 (5 bases). Germline CDR1 and CDR2: KGHSH and LQKENI. CDR3 size: 15 residues. Deletions cut 4 bases from V and 2 bases from J, with 13 bases between. The DNA for the CDR3 is TGTGCCAGCTCACACAACAGGAGAGACACAGATACGCAGTATTTT. Translation gives CASSHNRRDTDTQYF. The whole variable domain, remainder taken from reference TRBV18 and TRBJ2-3, is NAGVMQNPRHLVRRRGQEARLRCSPMKGHSHVYWYRQLPEEGLKFMVYLQKENIIDESGMPKERFSAEFPKEGPSILRIQQVVRGDSAAYFCASSHNRRDTDTQYFGPGTRLTVL.

V is TRBV18 and J is TRBJ2-6; D is possibly TRBD1 (6 bases). V shed 3 bases and J shed 2 bases, with 20 bases lying between them. CDR3 length: 19 residues. Germline V gene sequence: CDR1 KGHSH, CDR2 LQKENI. Here the CDR3 reads CASSPLGGQWSAGANVLTF. The CDR3 DNA reads TGTGCCAGCTCACCCTTAGGAGGACAGTGGTCGGCTGGGGCCAACGTCCTGACTTTC.

This clone has at least ten counts. This chain joins TRBV2 and TRBJ2-5, with 7 positions matching TRBD2. Germline V CDR1 and CDR2: SNHLY, FYNNEI. This CDR3 is 14 amino acids long. Trimming took 1 base from V and 6 from J; bases not matched to a gene: 5. CDR3 in DNA: TGTGCCAGCAGTGAAGAACTAGCGAGAAAGACCCAGTACTTC. Residues: CASSEELARKTQYF.